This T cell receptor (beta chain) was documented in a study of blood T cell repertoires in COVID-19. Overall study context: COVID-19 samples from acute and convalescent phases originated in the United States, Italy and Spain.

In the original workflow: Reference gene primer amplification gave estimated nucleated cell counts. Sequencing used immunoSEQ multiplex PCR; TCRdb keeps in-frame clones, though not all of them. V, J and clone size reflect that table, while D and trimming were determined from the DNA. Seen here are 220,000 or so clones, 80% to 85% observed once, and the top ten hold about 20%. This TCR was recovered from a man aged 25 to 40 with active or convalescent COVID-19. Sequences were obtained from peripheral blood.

CDR3 amino acids: CASSIMGTPTGGYTF. CDR3 in DNA: TGTGCCAGTAGTATTATGGGGACACCAACCGGAGGCTACACCTTC. The chain has TRBV19 and TRBJ1-2, with D perhaps matching TRBD1 (6 bases). The CDR3 totals 15 residues. V shed 3 bases and J shed 8 bases, with 19 bases lying between them. Germline V gene data show CDR1 as LNHDA and CDR2 as SQIVND (reference sequence).